This T cell receptor beta chain stems from a study of shared clonotypes between healthy human individuals. Study details: CD4 naive cells filled three plates per donor, CD4 memory three, CD8 naive two and CD8 memory one.

For every subset, genomic DNA was evenly distributed across several immunoSEQ plates. Profiling relied on immunoSEQ multiplex PCR, and the TCRdb table lists in-frame clones only, not all of them. The table records around 2.1 million clones, approximately 96% of them present only once. Germline-derived CDR1 and CDR2 are SGHRS and YFSETQ. V lost 4 bases to trimming and J lost 2 bases, with 16 bases between them. The CDR3 has 16 amino acids. Within Nashville, Tennessee resided all donors, each a Caucasian adult. A CD45RA-negative memory subset and a CD45RA+ naive subset were separated from the CD4+ cells.

The receptor was isolated from a man between 18 and 35 years old in good health. The V gene is TRBV5-1, the J gene TRBJ1-3; D is unresolved. The sample was naive CD4+ T cells sorted from blood. As for subset: CD45RA+ positively selected. The chain's CDR3 is CASSPGMGSAGNTIYF. DNA of the CDR3: TGCGCCAGCAGCCCGGGGATGGGGAGTGCTGGAAACACCATATATTTT.